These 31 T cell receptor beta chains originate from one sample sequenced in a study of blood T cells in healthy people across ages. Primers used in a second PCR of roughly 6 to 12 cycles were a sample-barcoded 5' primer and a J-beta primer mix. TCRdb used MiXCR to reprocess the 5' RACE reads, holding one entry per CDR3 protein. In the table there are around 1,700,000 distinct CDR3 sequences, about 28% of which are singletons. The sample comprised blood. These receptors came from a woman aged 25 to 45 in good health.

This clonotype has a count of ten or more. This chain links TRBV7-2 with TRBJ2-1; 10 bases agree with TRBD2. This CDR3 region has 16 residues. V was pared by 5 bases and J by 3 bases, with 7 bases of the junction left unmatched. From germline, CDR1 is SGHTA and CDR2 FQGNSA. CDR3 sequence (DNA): TGTGCCAGCAGCAGATTACTAGCGGGGAACTACAATGAGCAGTTCTTC. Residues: CASSRLLAGNYNEQFF.

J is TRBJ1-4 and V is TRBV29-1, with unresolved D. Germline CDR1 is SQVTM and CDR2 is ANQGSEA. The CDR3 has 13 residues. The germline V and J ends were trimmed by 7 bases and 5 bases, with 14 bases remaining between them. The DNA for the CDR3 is TGCAGCGCCGTGAAGGCTCCCAATGAAAAACTGTTTTTT. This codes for CSAVKAPNEKLFF.

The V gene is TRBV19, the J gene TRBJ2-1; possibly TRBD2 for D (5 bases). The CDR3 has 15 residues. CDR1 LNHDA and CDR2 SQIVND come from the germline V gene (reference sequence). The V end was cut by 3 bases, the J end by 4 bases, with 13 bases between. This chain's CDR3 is CASSMRRDYYNEQFF. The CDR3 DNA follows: TGTGCCAGTAGTATGAGGCGTGACTATTACAATGAGCAGTTCTTC. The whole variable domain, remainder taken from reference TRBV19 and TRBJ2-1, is DGGITQSPKYLFRKEGQNVTLSCEQNLNHDAMYWYRQDPGQGLRLIYYSQIVNDFQKGDIAEGYSVSREKKESFPLTVTSAQKNPTAFYLCASSMRRDYYNEQFFGPGTRLTVL.

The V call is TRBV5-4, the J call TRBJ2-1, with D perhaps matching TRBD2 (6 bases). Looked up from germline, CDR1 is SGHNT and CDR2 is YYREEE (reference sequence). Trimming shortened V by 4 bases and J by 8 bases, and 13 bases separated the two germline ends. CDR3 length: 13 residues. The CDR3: CASSRSGTYEQFF. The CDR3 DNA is TGTGCCAGCAGCCGCTCCGGGACTTATGAGCAGTTCTTC.

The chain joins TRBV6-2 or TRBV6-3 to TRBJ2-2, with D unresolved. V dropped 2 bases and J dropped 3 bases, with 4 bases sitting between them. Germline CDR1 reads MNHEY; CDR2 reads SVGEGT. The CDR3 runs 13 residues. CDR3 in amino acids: CASSYRDTGELFF. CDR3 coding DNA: TGTGCCAGCAGTTACCGGGACACCGGGGAGCTGTTTTTT.

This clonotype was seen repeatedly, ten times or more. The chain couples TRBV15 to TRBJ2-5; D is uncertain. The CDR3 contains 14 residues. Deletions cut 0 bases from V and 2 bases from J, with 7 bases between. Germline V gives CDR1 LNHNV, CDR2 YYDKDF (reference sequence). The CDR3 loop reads CATSRDGVQETQYF. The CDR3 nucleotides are TGTGCCACCAGCAGAGATGGGGTTCAAGAGACCCAGTACTTC.

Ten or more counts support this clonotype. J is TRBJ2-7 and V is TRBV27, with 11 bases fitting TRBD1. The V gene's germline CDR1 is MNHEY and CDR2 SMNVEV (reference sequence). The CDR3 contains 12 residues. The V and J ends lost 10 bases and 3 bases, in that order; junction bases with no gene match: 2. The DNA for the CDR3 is TGTGCCACCGGGACAGGGGGCTACGAGCAGTACTTC. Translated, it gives CATGTGGYEQYF.

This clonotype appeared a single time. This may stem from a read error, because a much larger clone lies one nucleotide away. The CDR3 DNA reads as TGTGCCAGCAGCCAAGTGACGGGGAATAAGCAGTTCTTC. As protein: CASSQVTGNKQFF. The chain employs TRBV14 and TRBJ2-1; maybe TRBD2 (5 bases). The germline gives CDR1 SGHDN, CDR2 FVKESK. This CDR3 has 13 residues. Trimming pared 1 base from V and 11 bases from J, leaving 12 bases between.

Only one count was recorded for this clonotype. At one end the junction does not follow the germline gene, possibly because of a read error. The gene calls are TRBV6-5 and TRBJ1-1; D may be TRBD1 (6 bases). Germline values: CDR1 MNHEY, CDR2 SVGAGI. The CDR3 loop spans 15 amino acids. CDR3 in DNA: TGTGCCAGCAGTTACGGGGGGGCCCTGAACACTGGAGCTTTCTTT. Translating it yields CASSYGGALNTGAFF.

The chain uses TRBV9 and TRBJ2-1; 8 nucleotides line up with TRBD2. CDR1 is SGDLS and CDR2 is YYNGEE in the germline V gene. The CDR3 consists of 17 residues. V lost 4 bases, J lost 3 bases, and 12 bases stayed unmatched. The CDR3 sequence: CASSLRPAGVFYNEQFF. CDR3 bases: TGTGCCAGCAGCCTCCGTCCAGCGGGAGTTTTCTACAATGAGCAGTTCTTC.

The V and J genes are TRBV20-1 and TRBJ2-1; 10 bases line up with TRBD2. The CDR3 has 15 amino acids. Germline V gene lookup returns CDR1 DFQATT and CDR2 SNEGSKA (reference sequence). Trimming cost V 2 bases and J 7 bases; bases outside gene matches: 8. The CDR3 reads CSARPQRGGGNEQFF. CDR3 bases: TGCAGTGCTAGACCTCAGCGGGGGGGTGGGAATGAGCAGTTCTTC.

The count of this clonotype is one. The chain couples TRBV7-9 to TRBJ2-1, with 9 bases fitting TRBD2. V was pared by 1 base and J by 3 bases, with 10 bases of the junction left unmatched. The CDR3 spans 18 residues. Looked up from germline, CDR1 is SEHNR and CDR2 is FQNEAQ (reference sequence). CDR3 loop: CASSLGTLAGALYNEQFF. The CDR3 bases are TGTGCCAGCAGCTTAGGAACCTTAGCGGGGGCCCTCTACAATGAGCAGTTCTTC.

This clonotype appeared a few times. The DNA of the CDR3 is TGCGCCAGCAGCCGGCGGGGGGATGGGAAAGAGACCCAGTACTTC. It specifies CASSRRGDGKETQYF. The chain is built from TRBV5-1 and TRBJ2-5, with 8 bases aligning to TRBD2. The CDR3 loop spans 15 amino acids. Germline values: CDR1 SGHRS, CDR2 YFSETQ. V lost 4 bases and J lost 3; bases outside the gene matches: 8.

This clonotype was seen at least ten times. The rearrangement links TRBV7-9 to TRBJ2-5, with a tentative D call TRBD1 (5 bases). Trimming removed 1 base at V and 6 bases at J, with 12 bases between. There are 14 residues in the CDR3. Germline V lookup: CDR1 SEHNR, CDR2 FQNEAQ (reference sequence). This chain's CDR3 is CASSLEGNWKTQYF. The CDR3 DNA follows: TGTGCCAGCAGCTTAGAGGGGAACTGGAAGACCCAGTACTTC.

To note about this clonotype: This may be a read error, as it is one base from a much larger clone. The CDR3 region is CASNLVQGSEQYF. DNA for the CDR3: TGTGCCAGCAACCTAGTACAGGGTTCCGAGCAGTACTTC. The chain carries TRBV5-5 and TRBJ2-5; perhaps TRBD1 as D (6 bases). With the DNA end fitting TRBJ2-7 better, the J assignment may be wrong. This CDR3 has 13 amino acids. The germline CDR1 and CDR2 sequences are SGHKS and YYEKEE (reference sequence).

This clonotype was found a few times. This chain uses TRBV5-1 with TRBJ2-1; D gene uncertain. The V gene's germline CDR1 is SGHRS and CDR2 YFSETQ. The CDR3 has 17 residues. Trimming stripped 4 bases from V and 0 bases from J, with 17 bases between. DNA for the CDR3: TGCGCCAGCAGCGAACGCCACACAGTCAGCTCCTACAATGAGCAGTTCTTC. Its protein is CASSERHTVSSYNEQFF.

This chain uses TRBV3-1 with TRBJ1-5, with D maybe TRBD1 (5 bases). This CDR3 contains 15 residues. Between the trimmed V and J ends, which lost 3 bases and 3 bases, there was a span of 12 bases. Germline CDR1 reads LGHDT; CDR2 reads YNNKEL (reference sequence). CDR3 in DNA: TGTGCCAGCAGCCAGGGGCTGACATCCAATCAGCCCCAGCATTTT. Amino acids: CASSQGLTSNQPQHF.

The CDR3 loop is CSASVGYNEQFF. The CDR3 nucleotides are TGCAGCGCAAGCGTGGGATACAATGAGCAGTTCTTC. The rearrangement joins TRBV29-1 to TRBJ2-1; D remains unclear. V was trimmed by 7 bases and J by 4 bases, leaving 11 bases between them. The CDR3 runs 12 residues. The germline gives CDR1 SQVTM, CDR2 ANQGSEA.

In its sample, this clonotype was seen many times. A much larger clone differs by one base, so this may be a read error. This CDR3 is CSARVAGEAGANVRTF. The CDR3 DNA reads as TGCAGTGCTAGAGTCGCGGGAGAGGCGGGGGCCAACGTCCGGACTTTC. The rearrangement uses TRBV20-1 and TRBJ2-6; a possible D gene is TRBD2 (7 bases). This CDR3 region has 16 residues. Germline assignment: CDR1 DFQATT and CDR2 SNEGSKA (reference sequence).

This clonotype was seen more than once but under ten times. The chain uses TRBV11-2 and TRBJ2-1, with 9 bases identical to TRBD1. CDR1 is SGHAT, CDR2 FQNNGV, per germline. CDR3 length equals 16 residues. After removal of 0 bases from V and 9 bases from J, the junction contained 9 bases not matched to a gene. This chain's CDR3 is CASSLDSGQGRGEQFF. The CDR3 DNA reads TGTGCCAGCAGCTTAGATAGCGGACAGGGGAGGGGTGAGCAGTTCTTC.

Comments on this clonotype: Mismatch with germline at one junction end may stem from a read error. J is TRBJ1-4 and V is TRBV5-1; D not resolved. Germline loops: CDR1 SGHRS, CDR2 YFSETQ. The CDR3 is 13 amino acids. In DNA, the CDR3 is TGCGCCTGCAGGCGCAACTATAATGAAAAACTGTTTTTT. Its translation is CACRRNYNEKLFF.

CDR3 DNA sequence: TGTGCCAGCGCGGGACAGGGGACCGACGAGCAGTACTTC. It translates to CASAGQGTDEQYF. The J gene is TRBJ2-7, the V gene TRBV6-1, with 10 bases lining up with TRBD1. Germline trimming cut 8 bases from V and 5 bases from J; bases unmatched to any gene: 6. This CDR3 spans 13 amino acids. Germline assignment: CDR1 MNHNS and CDR2 SASEGT.

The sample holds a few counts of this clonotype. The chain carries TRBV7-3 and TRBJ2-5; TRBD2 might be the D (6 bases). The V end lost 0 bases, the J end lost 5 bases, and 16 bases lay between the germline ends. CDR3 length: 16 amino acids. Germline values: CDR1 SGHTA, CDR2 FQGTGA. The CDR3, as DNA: TGTGCCAGCAGCTTAACAGGTTTGGGGGGTCGGGAGACCCAGTACTTC. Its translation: CASSLTGLGGRETQYF.

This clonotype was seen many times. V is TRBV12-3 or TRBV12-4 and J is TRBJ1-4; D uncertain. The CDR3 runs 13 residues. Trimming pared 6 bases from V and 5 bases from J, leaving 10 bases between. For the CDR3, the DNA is TGTGCCAGCAGCCCTGGTACCAATGAAAAACTGTTTTTT. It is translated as CASSPGTNEKLFF.

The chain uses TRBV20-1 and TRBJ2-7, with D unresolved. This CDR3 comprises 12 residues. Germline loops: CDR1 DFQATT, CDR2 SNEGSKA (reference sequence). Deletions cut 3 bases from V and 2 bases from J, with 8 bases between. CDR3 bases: TGCAGTGCTAGTACCTCCCCCTACGAGCAGTACTTC. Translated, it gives CSASTSPYEQYF.

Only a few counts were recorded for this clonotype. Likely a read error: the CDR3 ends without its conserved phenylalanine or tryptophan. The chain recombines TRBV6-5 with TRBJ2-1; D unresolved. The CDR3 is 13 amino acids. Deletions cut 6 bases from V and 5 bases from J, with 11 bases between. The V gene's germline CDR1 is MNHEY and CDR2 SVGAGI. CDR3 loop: CASRTGFHNEQFL. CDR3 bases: TGTGCCAGCAGGACCGGGTTCCACAATGAGCAGTTCCTC.

This chain's CDR3 is CASSSATSGGIRTQYF. The DNA of the CDR3 is TGTGCCAGCAGCTCCGCTACTAGCGGGGGGATCCGCACGCAGTATTTT. This sequence joins TRBV7-3 and TRBJ2-3; 12 bases are a match to TRBD2. Germline assignment: CDR1 SGHTA and CDR2 FQGTGA. Trimming removed 4 bases from V and 9 bases from J; junction bases left unmatched: 11. The CDR3 runs 16 residues.

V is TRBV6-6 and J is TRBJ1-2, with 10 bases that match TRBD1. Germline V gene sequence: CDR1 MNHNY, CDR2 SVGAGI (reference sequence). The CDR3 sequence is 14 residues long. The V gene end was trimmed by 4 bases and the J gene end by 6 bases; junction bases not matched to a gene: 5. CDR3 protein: CASSSGQGIDGYTF. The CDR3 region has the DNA TGTGCCAGCAGTTCGGGACAGGGGATCGATGGCTACACCTTC.

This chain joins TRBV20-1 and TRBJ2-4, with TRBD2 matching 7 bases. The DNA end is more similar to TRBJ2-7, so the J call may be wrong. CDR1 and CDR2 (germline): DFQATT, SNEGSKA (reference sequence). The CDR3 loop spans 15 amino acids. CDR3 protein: CSARDWGREPSEQYF. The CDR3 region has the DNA TGCAGTGCTAGAGATTGGGGGAGGGAGCCGTCCGAGCAGTACTTC.

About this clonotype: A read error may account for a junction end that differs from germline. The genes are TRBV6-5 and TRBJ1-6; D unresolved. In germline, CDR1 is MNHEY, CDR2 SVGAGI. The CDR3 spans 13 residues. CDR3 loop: CASSYDGNSPLHF. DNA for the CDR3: TGTGCCAGTAGTTACGACGGGAATTCACCCCTCCACTTT.

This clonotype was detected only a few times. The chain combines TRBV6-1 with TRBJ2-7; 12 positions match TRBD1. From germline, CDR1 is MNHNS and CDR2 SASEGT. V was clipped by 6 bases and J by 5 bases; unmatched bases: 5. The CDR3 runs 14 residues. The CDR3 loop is CASRAGTGGDEQYF. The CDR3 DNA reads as TGTGCCAGCAGGGCCGGGACAGGGGGCGACGAGCAGTACTTC.